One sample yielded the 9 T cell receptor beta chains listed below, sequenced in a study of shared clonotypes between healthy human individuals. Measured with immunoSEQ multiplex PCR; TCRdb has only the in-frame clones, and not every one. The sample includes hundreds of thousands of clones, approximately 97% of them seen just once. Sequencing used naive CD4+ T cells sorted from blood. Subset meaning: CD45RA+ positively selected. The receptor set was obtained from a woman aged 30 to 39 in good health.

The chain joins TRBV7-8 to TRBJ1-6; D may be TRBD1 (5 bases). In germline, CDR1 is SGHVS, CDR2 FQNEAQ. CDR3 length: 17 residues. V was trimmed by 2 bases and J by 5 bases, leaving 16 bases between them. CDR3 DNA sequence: TGTGCCAGCAGCTTAAACGTCAGGGCGATCAATAATTCACCCCTCCACTTT. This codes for CASSLNVRAINNSPLHF.

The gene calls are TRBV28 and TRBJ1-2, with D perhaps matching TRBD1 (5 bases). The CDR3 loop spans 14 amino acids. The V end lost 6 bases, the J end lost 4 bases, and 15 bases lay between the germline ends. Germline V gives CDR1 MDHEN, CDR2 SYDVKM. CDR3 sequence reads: CASSLYRSPYGYTF. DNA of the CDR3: TGTGCCAGCAGCCTTTACAGGTCGCCCTATGGCTACACCTTC.

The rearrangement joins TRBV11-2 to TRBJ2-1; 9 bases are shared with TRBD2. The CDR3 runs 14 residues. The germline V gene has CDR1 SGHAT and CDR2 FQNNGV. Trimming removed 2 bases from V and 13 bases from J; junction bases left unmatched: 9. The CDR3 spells CASSLSGLAKGQFF. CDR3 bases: TGTGCCAGCAGCTTATCGGGACTAGCAAAAGGACAGTTCTTC.

CDR3 in DNA: TGTGCCAGCAGTTTACGGGTGGGGAGACAGCAGTATGGCTACACCTTC. Amino acid sequence: CASSLRVGRQQYGYTF. The chain combines TRBV28 with TRBJ1-2; possible D gene TRBD1, 5 bases. The CDR3 contains 16 residues. Germline CDR1 and CDR2: MDHEN and SYDVKM. Trimming stripped 2 bases from V and 5 bases from J, with 18 bases between.

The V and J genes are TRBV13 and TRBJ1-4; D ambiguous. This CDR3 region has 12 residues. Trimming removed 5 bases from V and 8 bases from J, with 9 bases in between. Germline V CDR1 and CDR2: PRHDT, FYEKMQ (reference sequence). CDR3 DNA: TGTGCCAGCAGCCGCCCCGAAGAAAAACTGTTTTTT. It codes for CASSRPEEKLFF.

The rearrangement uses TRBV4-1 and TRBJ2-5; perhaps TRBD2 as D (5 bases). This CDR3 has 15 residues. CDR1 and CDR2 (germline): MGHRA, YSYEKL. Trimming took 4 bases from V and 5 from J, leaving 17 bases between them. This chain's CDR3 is CASSPWRATPETQYF. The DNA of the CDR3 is TGCGCCAGCAGCCCCTGGCGGGCCACCCCGGAGACCCAGTACTTC.

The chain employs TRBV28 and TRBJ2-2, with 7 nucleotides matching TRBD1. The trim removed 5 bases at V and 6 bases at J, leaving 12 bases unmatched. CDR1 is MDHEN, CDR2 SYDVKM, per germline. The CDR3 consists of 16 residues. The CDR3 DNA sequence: TGTGCCAGCAGTGCACCGGGACAGCGTTTGTCCGGGGAGCTGTTTTTT. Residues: CASSAPGQRLSGELFF.

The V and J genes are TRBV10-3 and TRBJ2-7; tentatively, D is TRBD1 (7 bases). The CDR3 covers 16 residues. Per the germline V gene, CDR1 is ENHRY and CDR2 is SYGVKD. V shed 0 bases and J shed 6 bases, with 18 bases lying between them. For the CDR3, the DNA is TGTGCCATCAGTGAGTCAAACAGGGGAGGTATGGGCGAGCAGTACTTC. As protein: CAISESNRGGMGEQYF.

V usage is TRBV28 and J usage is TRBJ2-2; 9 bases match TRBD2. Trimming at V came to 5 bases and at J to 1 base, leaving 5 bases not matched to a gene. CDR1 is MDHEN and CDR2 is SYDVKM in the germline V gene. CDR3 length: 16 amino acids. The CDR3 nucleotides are TGTGCCAGCAGTCTCCTAGCGGGAAAGAACACCGGGGAGCTGTTTTTT. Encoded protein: CASSLLAGKNTGELFF.